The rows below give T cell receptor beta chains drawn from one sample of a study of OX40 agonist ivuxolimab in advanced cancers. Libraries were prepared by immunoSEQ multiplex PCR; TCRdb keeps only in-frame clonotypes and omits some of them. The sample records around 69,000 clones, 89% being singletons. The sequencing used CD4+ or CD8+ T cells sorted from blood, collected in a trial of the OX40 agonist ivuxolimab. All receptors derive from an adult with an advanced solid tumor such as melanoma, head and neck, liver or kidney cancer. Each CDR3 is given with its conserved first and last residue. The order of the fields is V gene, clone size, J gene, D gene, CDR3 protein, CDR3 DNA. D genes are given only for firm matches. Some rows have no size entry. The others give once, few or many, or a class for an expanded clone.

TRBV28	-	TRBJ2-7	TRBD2	CASSLPAGVREQYF	TGTGCCAGCAGTTTGCCCGCGGGGGTCCGCGAGCAGTACTTC
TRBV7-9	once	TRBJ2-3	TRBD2	CASRPGLAGPTDTQYF	TGTGCCAGTAGACCGGGACTAGCGGGCCCCACAGATACGCAGTATTTT
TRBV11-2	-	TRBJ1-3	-	CASSTRTARGGNTIYF	TGTGCCAGCAGCACCCGGACTGCAAGAGGTGGAAACACCATATATTTT
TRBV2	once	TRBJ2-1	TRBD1	CASKLGTEDNEQFF	TGTGCCAGTAAACTCGGGACAGAAGACAATGAGCAGTTCTTC
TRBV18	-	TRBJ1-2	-	CASSTGHSYGYTF	TGTGCCAGCTCAACGGGACATTCCTATGGCTACACCTTC
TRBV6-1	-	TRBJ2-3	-	CASSLQGPNTDTQYF	TGTGCCAGCAGCCTCCAGGGACCTAACACAGATACGCAGTATTTT
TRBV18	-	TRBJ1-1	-	CASSPSLLKDTEAFF	TGTGCCAGCTCACCCTCACTCCTAAAAGACACTGAAGCTTTCTTT
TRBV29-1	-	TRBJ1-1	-	CSVERDLNTEAFF	TGCAGCGTTGAACGGGATTTGAACACTGAAGCTTTCTTT
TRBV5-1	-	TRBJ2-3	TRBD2	CASSPAGLAGGPSTQYF	TGCGCCAGCAGCCCCGCCGGATTAGCGGGAGGGCCGAGTACGCAGTATTTT
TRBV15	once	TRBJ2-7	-	CATHDPPYEQYF	TGTGCCACCCATGATCCACCCTACGAGCAGTACTTC
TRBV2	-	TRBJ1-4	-	CASSNRPSNEKLFF	TGTGCCAGCAGTAACAGACCCTCTAATGAAAAACTGTTTTTT
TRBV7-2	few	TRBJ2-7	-	CASREGPGRTYEQYF	TGTGCCAGCAGGGAAGGGCCGGGGCGAACCTACGAGCAGTACTTC
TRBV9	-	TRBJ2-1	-	CASSVGVGNEQFF	TGTGCCAGCAGCGTAGGGGTCGGAAATGAGCAGTTCTTC
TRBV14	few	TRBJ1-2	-	CASSHYSHYGYTF	TGTGCCAGCAGCCATTACAGCCACTATGGCTACACCTTC
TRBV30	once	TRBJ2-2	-	CAYRGGGDTGELFF	TGTGCCTACCGAGGAGGAGGGGACACCGGGGAGCTGTTTTTT
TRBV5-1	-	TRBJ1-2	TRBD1	CASSLARQGLLGYTF	TGCGCCAGCAGCTTGGCCAGACAGGGGCTGCTCGGCTACACCTTC
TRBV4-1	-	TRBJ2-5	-	CASSQPGIGQETQYF	TGCGCCAGCAGCCAACCAGGGATTGGTCAAGAGACCCAGTACTTC
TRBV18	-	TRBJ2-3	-	CASSPPVSTDTQYF	TGTGCCAGCTCACCACCGGTGAGCACAGATACGCAGTATTTT
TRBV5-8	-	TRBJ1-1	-	CASSLYGRGTEAFF	TGTGCCAGCAGCTTGTACGGGAGGGGTACTGAAGCTTTCTTT
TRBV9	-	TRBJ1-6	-	CASSASGTSPLHF	TGTGCCAGCAGCGCCTCAGGGACTTCACCCCTCCACTTT
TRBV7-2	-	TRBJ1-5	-	CASSLMLVGNQPQHF	TGTGCCAGCAGCTTAATGTTGGTGGGGAATCAGCCCCAGCATTTT
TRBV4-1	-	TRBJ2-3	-	CASSQDPNTDTQYF	TGCGCCAGCAGCCAAGATCCCAACACAGATACGCAGTATTTT
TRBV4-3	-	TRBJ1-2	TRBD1	CASSQDPGTVLTNYGYTF	TGCGCCAGCAGCCAAGATCCCGGGACAGTGTTAACTAACTATGGCTACACCTTC
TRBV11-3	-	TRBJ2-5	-	CASSLGAVQETQYF	TGTGCCAGCAGCTTAGGGGCAGTTCAAGAGACCCAGTACTTC
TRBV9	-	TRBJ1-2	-	CASSVRQDDYGYTF	TGTGCCAGCAGCGTCCGACAGGACGACTATGGCTACACCTTC
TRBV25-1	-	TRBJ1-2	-	CASRTSRLDYGYTF	TGTGCCAGCCGGACCAGCAGATTGGACTATGGCTACACCTTC
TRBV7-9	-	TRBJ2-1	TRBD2	CASSLAQGLAGLGNEQFF	TGTGCCAGCAGCTTAGCCCAGGGGCTAGCGGGTCTAGGCAATGAGCAGTTCTTC
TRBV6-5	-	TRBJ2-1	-	CASSLYNEQFF	TGTGCCAGCAGTTTGTACAATGAGCAGTTCTTC